This T cell receptor beta chain derives from a study of cytomegalovirus exposure and HLA in healthy donors. With respect to this clone: Its antigen is not identified.

Whole-study results and caveats: Likely technical artifact: a cluster of highly shared sequence variants. Reportedly, HLA-A and HLA-B alleles of most subjects were accurately predicted from TCR beta. Among donors in an Asian-associated ancestry cluster, a later analysis reportedly found fewer N-insertions than the roughly 700-donor mean. In an earlier analysis, most TCR beta V segments were productive about 87% or about 30% of the time.

V was shortened by 4 bases and J by 3 bases, with 19 bases between the two germline ends. Germline V gene sequence: CDR1 MNHEY, CDR2 SVGAGI. The CDR3 sequence is 16 residues long. Amplification used 60 Vbeta primers and 13 Jbeta primers. The protocol was immunoSEQ multiplex PCR, while the TCRdb copy is restricted to in-frame clones and leaves out a portion. The sample shows under 130,000 clones, about 16% of them seen only once. This sequence originates from a female donor in good health and CMV-seronegative. Sequenced material: PBMCs. The gene calls are TRBV6-5 and TRBJ2-7; the D gene is possibly TRBD1 (6 bases). CDR3 region: CASSSINRDRYYEQYF. In nucleotides, the CDR3 is TGTGCCAGCAGTTCGATCAACAGGGACCGATACTACGAGCAGTACTTC.